A selection of T cell receptor beta chains follows, all from one sample in a study of T-cell reconstitution after alpha-beta-depleted transplantation in children. TCRdb itself ran the PCR reads through MiXCR, one entry per CDR3 protein. The data contain hundreds of thousands of distinct CDR3 sequences, 13% of them singletons. Sequencing was performed on PBMCs, mostly from graft donor cells, taken 360 days after TCRalphabeta/CD19-depleted stem cell transplant. These receptors all stem from a male patient aged 10 to 17 who had a stem cell transplant for acute myeloid leukemia, so the T cells may come from the graft donor. Each CDR3 is given with its conserved first and last residue. The D gene is left open where the match is weak. Only part of the rows carry a size: once, few, many, or a class if the clone is expanded.

>TRBJ2-1|TRBD2|many|TRBV11-1
TGTGCCAGCAGCTTATTCCGACTAGCGGGAAGTCGGCTAATTAACAATGAGCAGTTCTTC
CASSLFRLAGSRLINNEQFF
>TRBJ2-7|NA|many|TRBV28
TGTGGAATTGGGGGTTCCTTCTACGAGCAGTACTTC
CGIGGSFYEQYF
>TRBJ2-5|TRBD2|NA|TRBV29-1
TGCAGCGCGCCTCGTAGCGGGACGGGAGAGACCCAGTACTTC
CSAPRSGTGETQYF
>TRBJ2-5|TRBD2|NA|TRBV29-1
TGCAGCGTTGAAGATCTAATAGAGCGGGAGCGTACTAAAGAGACCCAGTACTTC
CSVEDLIERERTKETQYF
>TRBJ2-1|NA|NA|TRBV6-1
TGTGCCAGCAGTGAACTACCGGGCCCACCTGACAATGAGCAGTTCTTC
CASSELPGPPDNEQFF
>TRBJ2-7|TRBD1|NA|TRBV10-3
TGTGCCATTTCAGGGACAGTCTACGAGCAGTACTTC
CAISGTVYEQYF
>TRBJ2-3|TRBD2|few|TRBV5-1
TGCGCCAGCACCCCGGGACTAGCGGGAGACGATACGCAGTATTTT
CASTPGLAGDDTQYF
>TRBJ2-5|NA|few|TRBV20-1
TGCAGTGCCACGAATCCTAGCGCGCAAGAGACCCAGTACTTC
CSATNPSAQETQYF
>TRBJ2-1|NA|few|TRBV3-1
TGTGCCAGCAGCCAAGATCCTAGAGGCAGCTATGAGCAGTTCTTC
CASSQDPRGSYEQFF
>TRBJ2-7|NA|many|TRBV21-1
TGTGCCAGCAGCAAGACAGGAATGGTCGAGCAGTACTTC
CASSKTGMVEQYF
>TRBJ2-1|TRBD2|many|TRBV29-1
TGCAGCGCCGGGAGCGGGAGGGCCGGTGAGCAGTTCTTC
CSAGSGRAGEQFF
>TRBJ2-7|NA|NA|TRBV21-1
NA
CASSKRGWGQGTYEQYF
>TRBJ2-5|NA|few|TRBV28
TGTGCCAGCAGTTTCCTTCCAGTGGGCCCCCGAGAGACCCAGTACTTC
CASSFLPVGPRETQYF
>TRBJ2-7|TRBD1|NA|TRBV5-8
TGTGCCAGTAACTCCGGGACAGAGTCCTACGAGCAGTACTTC
CASNSGTESYEQYF
>TRBJ2-7|TRBD1|NA|TRBV5-1
TGCGCCAGCAGCTTGGAGGCAGGGGGCAGTGAGCAGTACTTC
CASSLEAGGSEQYF
>TRBJ2-3|NA|many|TRBV7-9
TGTGCCAGCAGCTGGCGCGAGGCCGAGAAAACAGATACGCAGTATTTT
CASSWREAEKTDTQYF
>TRBJ2-5|NA|NA|TRBV5-4
TGTGCCAGCAGCTTGGAGCCTGGCGTCCGGGAGACCCAGTACTTC
CASSLEPGVRETQYF
>TRBJ2-7|TRBD2|few|TRBV25-1
TGTGCCAGCAGTGAAATCGGGAGGCCCTACGAGCAGTACTTC
CASSEIGRPYEQYF
>TRBJ2-2|NA|few|TRBV6-2/TRBV6-3
TGTGCCAGCAGTCGTCAGGGGCTTCGGACCGGGGAGCTGTTTTTT
CASSRQGLRTGELFF
>TRBJ1-2|NA|NA|TRBV28
TGTGCCAGCAGTTTTCCCCCGAGGGGAGGCTACACCTTC
CASSFPPRGGYTF
>TRBJ2-3|TRBD2|many|TRBV20-1
TGCAGTGCTGGGGGACTAGCGGGAGGGCCGCGCACAGATACGCAGTATTTT
CSAGGLAGGPRTDTQYF
>TRBJ2-5|NA|NA|TRBV1
TGTGCCAGCGGCCTAGACACGGGGGAGACCCAGTACTTC
CASGLDTGETQYF
>TRBJ2-1|NA|many|TRBV12-3/TRBV12-4
TGTGCCAGCAGTTTTGATCTGGAACAGGAGCAGTTCTTC
CASSFDLEQEQFF